The 20 T cell receptor beta chains listed next were all sequenced from one sample in a study of cytomegalovirus exposure and HLA in healthy donors. The PCR ran on 60 Vbeta and 13 Jbeta primers. Method: immunoSEQ multiplex PCR; TCRdb's copy keeps in-frame clones and lacks some. The sample carries about 70,000 clones, 86% recorded once. The source material was PBMCs. Receptors were obtained from a woman in her 30s in good health and CMV-seronegative.

The V and J genes are TRBV19 and TRBJ1-1; no reliable D call. With 5 bases removed from V and 0 bases from J, the gap between germline ends came to 13 bases. The CDR3 contains 15 residues. The germline CDR1 and CDR2 sequences are LNHDA and SQIVND (reference sequence). The CDR3 nucleotides are TGTGCCAGTAGTTTGGTGGGAGGGATGAACACTGAAGCTTTCTTT. Encoded protein: CASSLVGGMNTEAFF.

This clone has just a few counts. The V and J genes are TRBV5-8 and TRBJ2-7, with 12 positions matching TRBD1. V lost 3 bases, J lost 3 bases, and 4 bases stayed unmatched. CDR1 is SGHTS and CDR2 is YDEGEE in the germline V gene. This CDR3 is built from 15 residues. The CDR3 protein is CASSSRDRGRYEQYF. The CDR3 nucleotides are TGTGCCAGCAGCTCCCGGGACAGGGGGCGCTACGAGCAGTACTTC. Full variable domain (missing parts from reference TRBV5-8 and TRBJ2-7): EAGVTQSPTHLIKTRGQQATLRCSPISGHTSVYWYQQALGLGLQFLLWYDEGEERNRGNFPPRFSGRQFPNYSSELNVNALELEDSALYLCASSSRDRGRYEQYFGPGTRLTVT.

The chain has TRBV7-9 and TRBJ2-7; 9 bases align to TRBD1. V lost 1 base, J lost 4 bases, and 8 bases stayed unmatched. Germline CDR1 reads SEHNR; CDR2 reads FQNEAQ (reference sequence). This CDR3 has 16 amino acids. The CDR3 protein is CASSLVVDRGPYEQYF. The CDR3 DNA sequence: TGTGCCAGCAGCTTAGTGGTGGACAGGGGACCATACGAGCAGTACTTC. The variable domain in full, completed from reference TRBV7-9 and TRBJ2-7, reads DTGVSQNPRHKITKRGQNVTFRCDPISEHNRLYWYRQTLGQGPEFLTYFQNEAQLEKSRLLSDRFSAERPKGSFSTLEIQRTEQGDSAMYLCASSLVVDRGPYEQYFGPGTRLTVT.

The V call is TRBV5-1, the J call TRBJ2-7; 9 nucleotides line up with TRBD1. From germline, CDR1 is SGHRS and CDR2 YFSETQ. V lost 7 bases to trimming and J lost 1 base; unmatched junction nucleotides: 6. CDR3 length equals 14 residues. The CDR3 DNA is TGCGCCAGCGGAGGACAGGGGACTTCCTACGAGCAGTACTTC. Amino acid sequence: CASGGQGTSYEQYF.

The rearrangement uses TRBV7-6 and TRBJ1-2; no clear D gene. The length of the CDR3 is 15 residues. Deletions cut 5 bases from V and 3 bases from J, with 16 bases between. The germline CDR1 and CDR2 sequences are SGHVS and FNYEAQ. The CDR3 DNA sequence: TGTGCCAGCAGCCCGTTTTTTGAGAATTACTATGGCTACACCTTC. This codes for CASSPFFENYYGYTF.

This rearrangement joins TRBV5-1 to TRBJ2-1; 11 nucleotides align to TRBD1. In germline, CDR1 is SGHRS, CDR2 YFSETQ. Losses at the gene ends were 4 bases for V and 7 bases for J; bases not matched to a gene: 4. The CDR3 has 14 residues. Written as DNA, the CDR3 is TGCGCCAGCAGCCAGGACAGGGGGCGGAATGAGCAGTTCTTC. It yields the protein CASSQDRGRNEQFF.

J is TRBJ1-1 and V is TRBV7-6; no definite D call. V was cut by 5 bases and J by 3 bases, with 10 bases left in between. CDR1 and CDR2 (germline): SGHVS, FNYEAQ. The CDR3 is 13 amino acids. The CDR3: CASSLMRDTEAFF. For the CDR3, the DNA is TGTGCCAGCAGCCTCATGAGGGACACTGAAGCTTTCTTT.

This chain joins TRBV29-1 and TRBJ2-7; possible D gene TRBD1, 6 bases. The germline CDR1 and CDR2 sequences are SQVTM and ANQGSEA. This CDR3 is 12 amino acids long. Deletions cut 1 base from V and 5 bases from J, with 9 bases between. The CDR3 reads CSVEVQGHEQYF. CDR3 nucleotide sequence: TGCAGCGTTGAAGTACAGGGACACGAGCAGTACTTC.

This clone has just one count. The chain is built from TRBV6-5 and TRBJ2-5; D uncertain. The CDR3 has 12 residues. V dropped 6 bases and J dropped 5 bases, with 10 bases sitting between them. The germline CDR1 and CDR2 sequences are MNHEY and SVGAGI. In DNA form, the CDR3 reads TGTGCCAGCAGCGACTCTTCGGAGACCCAGTACTTC. It specifies CASSDSSETQYF.

The chain employs TRBV29-1 and TRBJ2-7; 12 bases agree with TRBD2. The CDR3 has 13 amino acids. V was pared by 4 bases and J by 6 bases, with 4 bases of the junction left unmatched. The V gene's germline CDR1 is SQVTM and CDR2 ANQGSEA. The CDR3 sequence: CSVVWTSGIEQYF. For the CDR3, the DNA is TGCAGCGTTGTCTGGACTAGCGGGATCGAGCAGTACTTC.

The rearrangement links TRBV9 to TRBJ2-6; 7 nucleotides match TRBD1. V shed 3 bases, J shed 4 bases, and the junction held 13 bases outside the gene matches. Germline V lookup: CDR1 SGDLS, CDR2 YYNGEE. The CDR3 spans 18 residues. The CDR3 here is CASSAWDSLPRGANVLTF. The CDR3 bases are TGTGCCAGCAGCGCCTGGGACAGCCTCCCGAGGGGGGCCAACGTCCTGACTTTC.

The chain is built from TRBV5-6 and TRBJ2-4; perhaps TRBD2 as D (7 bases). The CDR3 runs 15 residues. Germline V gene data show CDR1 as SGHDT and CDR2 as YYEEEE. Trimming left V 0 bases short and J 2 bases short, with 9 bases between. The CDR3: CASSLAGGSKNIQYF. In nucleotides, the CDR3 is TGTGCCAGCAGCTTGGCGGGGGGCTCCAAAAACATTCAGTACTTC.

This chain uses TRBV27 with TRBJ2-7; D gene unclear. CDR1 and CDR2 from the germline V gene are MNHEY and SMNVEV (reference sequence). Trimming cost V 2 bases and J 1 base, with 6 bases left between them. The CDR3 is 13 amino acids. CDR3 nucleotide sequence: TGTGCCAGCAGTTTACGTCGTTCCTACGAGCAGTACTTC. Residues: CASSLRRSYEQYF.

This clone was counted a single time. DNA of the CDR3: TGCGCCAGCAGCAGGGGCGTGGGGGCTGAGGAAAAACTGTTTTTT. It is translated as CASSRGVGAEEKLFF. J is TRBJ1-4 and V is TRBV5-1, with D possibly being TRBD1 (6 bases). V was pared by 4 bases and J by 8 bases, with 18 bases between. The CDR3 covers 15 residues. Germline CDR1 is SGHRS and CDR2 is YFSETQ.

The CDR3 reads CATSRDLTEGNTIYF. For the CDR3, the DNA is TGTGCCACCAGCAGAGATTTGACAGAGGGAAACACCATATATTTT. This sequence joins TRBV15 and TRBJ1-3; tentatively, D is TRBD1 (5 bases). The CDR3 extends over 15 amino acids. CDR1 is LNHNV and CDR2 is YYDKDF in the germline V gene (reference sequence). V was clipped by 0 bases and J by 4 bases, with 10 bases between them.

This chain links TRBV27 with TRBJ2-1; D gene ambiguous. Germline V gene data show CDR1 as MNHEY and CDR2 as SMNVEV (reference sequence). This CDR3 contains 15 residues. V was trimmed by 2 bases and J by 0 bases, leaving 8 bases between them. This CDR3 reads CASSLMSSSYNEQFF. CDR3 nucleotide sequence: TGTGCCAGCAGTTTAATGTCCAGCTCCTACAATGAGCAGTTCTTC.

Concerning this clone itself: One junction end does not reproduce the germline sequence, and a read error may be involved. The chain recombines TRBV7-7 with TRBJ1-4, with 8 bases lining up with TRBD1. Germline V CDR1 and CDR2: SSHAT, FNYEAQ (reference sequence). The CDR3 spans 15 residues. In DNA form, the CDR3 reads TGTGCTAGCAGCCCCGACAGGGGACCCAATGAAAAACTGTTTTTT. Protein sequence: CASSPDRGPNEKLFF.

This chain uses TRBV7-2 with TRBJ2-7, with D unclear. CDR3 length equals 14 residues. Trimming left V 5 bases short and J 2 bases short, with 13 bases between. Germline V CDR1 and CDR2: SGHTA, FQGNSA. CDR3 sequence reads: CASSPGLRAYEQYF. For the CDR3, the DNA is TGTGCCAGCAGCCCAGGCCTCCGTGCCTACGAGCAGTACTTC. The full variable domain, its missing parts supplied by reference TRBV7-2 and TRBJ2-7, is GAGVSQSPSNKVTEKGKDVELRCDPISGHTALYWYRQSLGQGLEFLIYFQGNSAPDKSGLPSDRFSAERTGGSVSTLTIQRTQQEDSAVYLCASSPGLRAYEQYFGPGTRLTVT.

This clone has only a few counts. This chain joins TRBV6-1 and TRBJ2-7; the match to TRBD1 covers 8 bases. The CDR3 extends over 14 amino acids. The germline gives CDR1 MNHNS, CDR2 SASEGT. The V gene end was trimmed by 6 bases and the J gene end by 4 bases; junction bases not matched to a gene: 8. The CDR3 nucleotides read TGTGCCAGCAGGGATATCCAGGGGGCTTACGAGCAGTACTTC. It specifies CASRDIQGAYEQYF.

The chain links TRBV5-1 to TRBJ1-1; 7 bases fit TRBD1. The CDR3 has 17 amino acids. V dropped 2 bases and J dropped 3; count of bases not matched to a gene: 13. Looked up from germline, CDR1 is SGHRS and CDR2 is YFSETQ. CDR3 in amino acids: CASSLTDPRQGHTEAFF. The CDR3 region has the DNA TGCGCCAGCAGCTTAACTGACCCGAGACAGGGACACACTGAAGCTTTCTTT.